The rows below give T cell receptor beta chains drawn from one sample of a study of control samples from healthy donors and cancer patients. Only in-frame clones appear in the TCRdb table, and some are missing; sequencing was by immunoSEQ multiplex PCR. The sample gives about 40,000 clones, roughly 90% of which show up once; 3% to 4.5% is in the top ten. The sequencing sample was made of blood. The origin of the receptors is a woman in her forties or fifties in good health. Both conserved end residues are part of each CDR3. D genes are given only for firm matches. A clone size is listed for some rows: how often the clone was seen (once, few, many), or a class if it is expanded.

clone_size: NA
d_call: TRBD2
j_call: TRBJ2-2
v_call: TRBV5-4
cdr3_aa: CASSLSASGPTGELFF
cdr3_nt: TGTGCCAGCAGCTTGTCCGCTAGCGGGCCCACCGGGGAGCTGTTTTTT

clone_size: once
d_call: NA
j_call: TRBJ1-1
v_call: TRBV6-1
cdr3_aa: CASSEQGNTEAFF
cdr3_nt: TGTGCCAGCAGTGAACAGGGGAACACTGAAGCTTTCTTT

clone_size: once
d_call: NA
j_call: TRBJ1-6
v_call: TRBV6-5
cdr3_aa: CASSYFNTVYNSPLHF
cdr3_nt: TGTGCCAGCAGTTACTTCAACACGGTGTATAATTCACCCCTCCACTTT

clone_size: NA
d_call: NA
j_call: TRBJ1-5
v_call: TRBV15
cdr3_aa: CATSRDKQFNQPQHF
cdr3_nt: TGTGCCACCAGCAGAGATAAACAGTTCAATCAGCCCCAGCATTTT

clone_size: NA
d_call: NA
j_call: TRBJ2-3
v_call: TRBV29-1
cdr3_aa: CSADRGTDTQYF
cdr3_nt: TGCAGCGCCGACCGGGGCACAGATACGCAGTATTTT

clone_size: NA
d_call: NA
j_call: TRBJ1-5
v_call: TRBV2
cdr3_aa: CASSRGGSSQPQHF
cdr3_nt: TGTGCCAGCAGTAGGGGCGGGTCGTCTCAGCCCCAGCATTTT

clone_size: NA
d_call: TRBD1
j_call: TRBJ2-7
v_call: TRBV28
cdr3_aa: CASRPGQPVVGEQYF
cdr3_nt: TGTGCCAGCAGGCCGGGACAGCCCGTAGTGGGCGAGCAGTACTTC

clone_size: once
d_call: TRBD1
j_call: TRBJ1-2
v_call: TRBV10-3
cdr3_aa: CAISEQGAWGFGYTF
cdr3_nt: TGTGCCATCAGTGAGCAGGGGGCTTGGGGCTTTGGCTACACCTTC

clone_size: NA
d_call: TRBD2
j_call: TRBJ2-1
v_call: TRBV7-3
cdr3_aa: CASPKWAGGSYNEQFF
cdr3_nt: TGTGCCAGCCCCAAATGGGCGGGGGGGTCCTACAATGAGCAGTTCTTC

clone_size: NA
d_call: NA
j_call: TRBJ2-1
v_call: TRBV28
cdr3_aa: CASSFPGVLNSNEQFF
cdr3_nt: TGTGCCAGCAGTTTTCCAGGGGTCTTGAACTCCAATGAGCAGTTCTTC

clone_size: once
d_call: NA
j_call: TRBJ2-2
v_call: TRBV7-8
cdr3_aa: CASSFNSQRSNTGELFF
cdr3_nt: TGTGCCAGCAGCTTCAATTCACAGCGGAGTAACACCGGGGAGCTGTTTTTT

clone_size: NA
d_call: NA
j_call: TRBJ2-1
v_call: TRBV7-2
cdr3_aa: CASSLTSSLYNEQFF
cdr3_nt: TGTGCCAGCAGCTTAACGTCTAGTCTATACAATGAGCAGTTCTTC

clone_size: once
d_call: TRBD1
j_call: TRBJ2-7
v_call: TRBV18
cdr3_aa: CASRDGTGVYEQYF
cdr3_nt: TGTGCCAGCCGAGACGGGACAGGGGTGTACGAGCAGTACTTC

clone_size: NA
d_call: NA
j_call: TRBJ1-2
v_call: TRBV3-1/TRBV3-2
cdr3_aa: CASSQGQMNYGYTF
cdr3_nt: TGTGCCAGCAGCCAAGGGCAGATGAACTATGGCTACACCTTC

clone_size: NA
d_call: NA
j_call: TRBJ1-1
v_call: TRBV15
cdr3_aa: CATSSKGHTEAFF
cdr3_nt: TGTGCCACCAGCAGTAAGGGGCACACTGAAGCTTTCTTT

clone_size: NA
d_call: NA
j_call: TRBJ2-2
v_call: TRBV11-2
cdr3_aa: CASSLNLAGQQLFF
cdr3_nt: TGTGCCAGCAGCTTAAATTTAGCCGGGCAGCAGCTGTTTTTT

clone_size: NA
d_call: TRBD1
j_call: TRBJ1-4
v_call: TRBV18
cdr3_aa: CASSQQGEKLFF
cdr3_nt: TGTGCCAGCTCACAACAGGGGGAAAAACTGTTTTTT

clone_size: NA
d_call: NA
j_call: TRBJ2-5
v_call: TRBV5-6
cdr3_aa: CASSPENQETQYF
cdr3_nt: TGTGCCAGCAGCCCCGAGAACCAAGAGACCCAGTACTTC

clone_size: once
d_call: TRBD2
j_call: TRBJ2-1
v_call: TRBV5-5
cdr3_aa: CASSPAPGTRAGEQFF
cdr3_nt: TGTGCCAGCAGCCCTGCCCCCGGGACTAGGGCTGGGGAGCAGTTCTTC

clone_size: NA
d_call: TRBD2
j_call: TRBJ2-3
v_call: TRBV7-2
cdr3_aa: CASSQHRLAGVSTDTQYF
cdr3_nt: TGTGCCAGCAGCCAACATCGACTAGCGGGGGTTAGCACAGATACGCAGTATTTT

clone_size: NA
d_call: NA
j_call: TRBJ1-5
v_call: TRBV19
cdr3_aa: CASSPSGLGNQPQHF
cdr3_nt: TGTGCCAGTAGTCCGTCAGGATTAGGCAATCAGCCCCAGCATTTT

clone_size: NA
d_call: NA
j_call: TRBJ1-2
v_call: TRBV7-2
cdr3_aa: CASTPPMGTSGYTF
cdr3_nt: TGTGCCAGCACCCCCCCCATGGGGACGTCGGGCTACACCTTC

clone_size: few
d_call: NA
j_call: TRBJ1-1
v_call: TRBV6-2/TRBV6-3
cdr3_aa: CASSAAYTEAFF
cdr3_nt: TGTGCCAGCAGTGCGGCATACACTGAAGCTTTCTTT

clone_size: once
d_call: NA
j_call: TRBJ2-5
v_call: TRBV11-2
cdr3_aa: CASSATETQYF
cdr3_nt: TGTGCCAGCAGCGCAACAGAGACCCAGTACTTC

clone_size: NA
d_call: NA
j_call: TRBJ1-2
v_call: TRBV6-2/TRBV6-3
cdr3_aa: CASSYYYGYTF
cdr3_nt: TGTGCCAGCAGTTACTACTATGGCTACACCTTC

clone_size: once
d_call: TRBD2
j_call: TRBJ2-2
v_call: TRBV5-5
cdr3_aa: CASSLGLAGANTGELFF
cdr3_nt: TGTGCCAGCAGCCTAGGACTAGCGGGTGCGAACACCGGGGAGCTGTTTTTT

clone_size: NA
d_call: NA
j_call: TRBJ1-6
v_call: TRBV5-4
cdr3_aa: CASSFRQLNSPLHF
cdr3_nt: TGTGCCAGCAGTTTCAGACAGCTAAATTCACCCCTCCACTTT

clone_size: NA
d_call: TRBD1
j_call: TRBJ2-3
v_call: TRBV5-1
cdr3_aa: CASSLGGTVTDTQYF
cdr3_nt: TGCGCCAGCAGCTTGGGGGGGACAGTCACAGATACGCAGTATTTT